Below are 4 T cell receptor beta chains sequenced from a single sample in a study of PD-1 blockade in mismatch repair-deficient tumors. The repertoire was sequenced with immunoSEQ multiplex PCR; TCRdb's copy has only in-frame clones and lacks some. The table lists roughly 84,000 clones, around 85% of them singletons, with about 2.6% in the top ten. Sample: peripheral blood, taken 12 weeks after starting pembrolizumab. The source of these receptors is an adult with mismatch repair-deficient cancer.

The DNA for the CDR3 is TGTGCCAGTAGCTCGGGACTAGGGACCGGGGAGCTGTTTTTT. It yields the protein CASSSGLGTGELFF. V usage is TRBV19 and J usage is TRBJ2-2; TRBD2 matches 8 bases. V dropped 6 bases and J dropped 5; count of bases not matched to a gene: 5. Germline CDR1 reads LNHDA; CDR2 reads SQIVND (reference sequence). The CDR3 is 14 residues long.

The V gene is TRBV9, the J gene TRBJ2-1; D unclear. This CDR3 is 12 amino acids long. Germline V gene data show CDR1 as SGDLS and CDR2 as YYNGEE. The ends were cut back, 3 bases at V and 10 bases at J, with 11 bases in the middle. Written as DNA, the CDR3 is TGTGCCAGCAGCGCACCAGTTGGGGAGCAGTTCTTC. Translation: CASSAPVGEQFF.

This chain links TRBV6-5 with TRBJ2-7, with TRBD1 identical over 11 bases. The germline V gene encodes CDR1 MNHEY and CDR2 SVGAGI. The junction had 4 bases not matched to a gene; V was cut back by 2 bases and J by 4 bases. The length of the CDR3 is 15 residues. CDR3 DNA sequence: TGTGCCAGCAGTTACGCTGGGACAGGGGGTTACGAGCAGTACTTC. Protein product: CASSYAGTGGYEQYF.

This rearrangement joins TRBV9 to TRBJ1-2, with a weak D call TRBD1 (6 bases). The length of the CDR3 is 15 residues. Germline V CDR1 and CDR2: SGDLS, YYNGEE. The ends were cut back, 0 bases at V and 3 bases at J, with 12 bases in the middle. The CDR3: CASSVGGAGDYGYTF. For the CDR3, the DNA is TGTGCCAGCAGCGTAGGGGGGGCGGGAGACTATGGCTACACCTTC.